This T cell receptor beta chain was recovered during a study of T-cell memory formation after mild COVID-19. The wider study: In these data, TCR clusters were largely donor specific. Whole-study findings and limits: Shrinking CD4+ clones resided mostly in CM and EM, and CD8+ ones in EMRA. Contracting clones, day 15 to 85, had balanced CD4/CD8, and later expanders favored CD4+. Specificity for SARS-CoV-2 was not confirmed among the second-wave clones peaking on day 37.

This CDR3 comprises 13 residues. V was pared by 2 bases and J by 7 bases, with 11 bases between. TCRdb itself ran the 5' RACE reads through MiXCR, one entry per CDR3 protein. Here the sample spans roughly 130,000 distinct CDR3 sequences, approximately 6.3% being singletons. This clonotype was observed at least ten times. Its antigen is not known. The TCR was taken from an adult woman who had mild COVID-19 (a few samples of this study predate the infection). Cell type and time point are not known. The chain uses TRBV12-3 or TRBV12-4 and TRBJ1-2, with a tentative D call TRBD1 (6 bases). The sample was PBMCs or a T cell subset sorted from them (not recorded which). The CDR3 coding sequence is TGTGCCAGCAGTTTACTGGCAGGGGCTGGCTACACCTTC. Amino acid sequence: CASSLLAGAGYTF.